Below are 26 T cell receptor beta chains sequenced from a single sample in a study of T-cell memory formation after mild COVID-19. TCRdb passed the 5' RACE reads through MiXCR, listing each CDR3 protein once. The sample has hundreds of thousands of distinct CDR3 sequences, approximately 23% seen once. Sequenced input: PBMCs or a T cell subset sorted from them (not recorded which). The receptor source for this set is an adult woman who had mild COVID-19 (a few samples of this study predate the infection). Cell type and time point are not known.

The CDR3 nucleotides are TGTGCCACCAGCAGACCCGACAGGGGGAGTAACTCCTACGAGCAGTACTTC. The encoded protein is CATSRPDRGSNSYEQYF. The V call is TRBV15, the J call TRBJ2-7; 9 nucleotides line up with TRBD1. The J segment lost 0 bases and the V segment lost 2 bases, leaving 8 bases of the junction unmatched. The V gene's germline CDR1 is LNHNV and CDR2 YYDKDF (reference sequence). The CDR3 totals 17 residues.

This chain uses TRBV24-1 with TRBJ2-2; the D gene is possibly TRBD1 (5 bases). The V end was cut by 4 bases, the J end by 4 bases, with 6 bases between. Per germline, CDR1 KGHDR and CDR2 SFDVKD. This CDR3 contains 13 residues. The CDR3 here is CATSDRVTGELFF. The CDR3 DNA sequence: TGTGCCACCAGTGACAGGGTCACCGGGGAGCTGTTTTTT.

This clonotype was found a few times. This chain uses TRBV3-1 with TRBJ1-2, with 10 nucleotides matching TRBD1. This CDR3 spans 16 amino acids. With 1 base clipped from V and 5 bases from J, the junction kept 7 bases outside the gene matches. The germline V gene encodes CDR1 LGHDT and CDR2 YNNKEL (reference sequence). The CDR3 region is CASSQGRQGAEYGYTF. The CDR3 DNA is TGTGCCAGCAGCCAAGGGAGACAGGGGGCAGAATATGGCTACACCTTC.

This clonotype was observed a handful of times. The CDR3 nucleotides read TGTGCCAGCAGCCCCCGCCCGGGAGGCTACGAGCAGTACTTC. This translates into CASSPRPGGYEQYF. V is TRBV6-5 and J is TRBJ2-7; TRBD2 aligns across 7 bases. There are 14 residues in the CDR3. Germline values: CDR1 MNHEY, CDR2 SVGAGI. Unmatched junction bases numbered 8, after V lost 6 bases and J lost 3 bases.

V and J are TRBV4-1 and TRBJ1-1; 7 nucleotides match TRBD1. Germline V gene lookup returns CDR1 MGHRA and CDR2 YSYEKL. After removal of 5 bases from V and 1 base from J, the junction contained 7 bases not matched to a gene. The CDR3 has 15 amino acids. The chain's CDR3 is CASSARGTANTEAFF. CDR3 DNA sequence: TGCGCCAGCAGCGCCCGGGGGACAGCGAACACTGAAGCTTTCTTT.

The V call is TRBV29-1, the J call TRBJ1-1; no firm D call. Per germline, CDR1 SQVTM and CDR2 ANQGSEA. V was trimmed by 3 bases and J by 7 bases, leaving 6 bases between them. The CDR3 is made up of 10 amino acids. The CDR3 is CSVDTFEAFF. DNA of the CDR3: TGCAGCGTTGACACCTTTGAAGCTTTCTTT.

The CDR3 spells CASRKPGPRSSYNEQFF. The CDR3 region has the DNA TGTGCCAGCAGGAAGCCGGGACCCCGGAGCTCCTACAATGAGCAGTTCTTC. The genes are TRBV5-6 and TRBJ2-1; the D gene could be TRBD1 or TRBD2 (5 bases each). Germline CDR1 reads SGHDT; CDR2 reads YYEEEE. Trimming removed 5 bases from V and 0 bases from J, with 18 bases in between. The CDR3 totals 17 residues.

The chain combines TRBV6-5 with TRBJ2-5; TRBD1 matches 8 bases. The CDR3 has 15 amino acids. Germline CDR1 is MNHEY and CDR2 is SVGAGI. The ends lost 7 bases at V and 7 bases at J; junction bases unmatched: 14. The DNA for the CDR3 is TGTGCCAGCATCTCCGGGACAGGCGGACTCGCGACCCAGTACTTC. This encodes CASISGTGGLATQYF.

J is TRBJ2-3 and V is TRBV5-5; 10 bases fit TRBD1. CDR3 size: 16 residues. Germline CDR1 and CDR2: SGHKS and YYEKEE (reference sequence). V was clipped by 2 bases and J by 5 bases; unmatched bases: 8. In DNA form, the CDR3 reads TGTGCCAGCAGCTTAACCGGGACAGGGGAGGGAGATACGCAGTATTTT. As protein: CASSLTGTGEGDTQYF.

The CDR3 region is CASSPTGTVNTEAFF. The DNA of the CDR3 is TGTGCCAGCAGCCCCACAGGGACAGTGAACACTGAAGCTTTCTTT. The rearrangement uses TRBV3-1 and TRBJ1-1; 7 bases agree with TRBD1. V shed 4 bases and J 0 bases; nucleotides not matched to a gene: 5. This CDR3 has 15 residues. Germline assignment: CDR1 LGHDT and CDR2 YNNKEL (reference sequence).

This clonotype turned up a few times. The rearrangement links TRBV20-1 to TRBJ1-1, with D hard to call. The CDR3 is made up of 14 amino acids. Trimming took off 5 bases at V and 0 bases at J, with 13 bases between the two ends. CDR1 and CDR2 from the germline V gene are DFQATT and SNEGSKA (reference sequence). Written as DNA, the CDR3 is TGCAGTGCTGTGAAGGGCCCTATGAACACTGAAGCTTTCTTT. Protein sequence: CSAVKGPMNTEAFF.

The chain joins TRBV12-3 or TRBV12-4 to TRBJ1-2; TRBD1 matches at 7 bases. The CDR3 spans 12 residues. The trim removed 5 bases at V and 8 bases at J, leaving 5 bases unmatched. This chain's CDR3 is CASSGGTAGYTF. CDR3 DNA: TGTGCCAGCAGTGGAGGGACAGCCGGCTACACCTTC.

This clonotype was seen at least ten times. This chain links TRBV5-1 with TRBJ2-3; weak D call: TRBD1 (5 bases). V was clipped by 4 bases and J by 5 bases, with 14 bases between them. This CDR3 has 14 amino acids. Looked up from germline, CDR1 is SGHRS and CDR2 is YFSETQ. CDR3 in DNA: TGCGCCAGCAGCCAGGGCCCGGTGAGAGATACGCAGTATTTT. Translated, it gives CASSQGPVRDTQYF.

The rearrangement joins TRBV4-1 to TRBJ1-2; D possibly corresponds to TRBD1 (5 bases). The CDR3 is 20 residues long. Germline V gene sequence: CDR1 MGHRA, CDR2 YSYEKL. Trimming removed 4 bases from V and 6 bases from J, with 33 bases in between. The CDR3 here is CASSPPIVMTRDGGSDGYTF. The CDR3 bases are TGCGCCAGCAGCCCCCCGATCGTCATGACAAGGGACGGAGGGTCCGATGGCTACACCTTC.

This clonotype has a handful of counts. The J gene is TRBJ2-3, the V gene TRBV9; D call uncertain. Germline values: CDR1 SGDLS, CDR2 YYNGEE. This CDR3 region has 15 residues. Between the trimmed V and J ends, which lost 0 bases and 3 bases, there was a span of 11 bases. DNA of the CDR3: TGTGCCAGCAGCGTAGCGATGATGGGTACAGATACGCAGTATTTT. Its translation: CASSVAMMGTDTQYF.

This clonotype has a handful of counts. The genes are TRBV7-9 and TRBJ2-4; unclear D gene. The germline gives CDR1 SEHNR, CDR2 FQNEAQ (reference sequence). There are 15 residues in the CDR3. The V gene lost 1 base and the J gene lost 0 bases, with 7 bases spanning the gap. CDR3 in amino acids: CASSLESLAKNIQYF. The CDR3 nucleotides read TGTGCCAGCAGCTTAGAGAGCCTAGCCAAAAACATTCAGTACTTC.

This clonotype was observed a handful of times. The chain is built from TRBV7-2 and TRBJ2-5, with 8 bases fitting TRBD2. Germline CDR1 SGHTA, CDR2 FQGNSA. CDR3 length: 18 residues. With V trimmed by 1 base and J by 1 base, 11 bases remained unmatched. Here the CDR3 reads CASSLGRGGASPQETQYF. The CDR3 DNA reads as TGTGCCAGCAGCTTAGGCCGGGGGGGGGCCTCACCCCAAGAGACCCAGTACTTC.

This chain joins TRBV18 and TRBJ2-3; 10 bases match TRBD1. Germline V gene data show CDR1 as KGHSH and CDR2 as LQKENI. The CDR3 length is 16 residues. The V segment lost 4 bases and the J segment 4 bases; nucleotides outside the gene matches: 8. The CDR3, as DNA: TGTGCCAGCTCACGACCGGGACAGGGGAGCCCAGATACGCAGTATTTT. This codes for CASSRPGQGSPDTQYF.

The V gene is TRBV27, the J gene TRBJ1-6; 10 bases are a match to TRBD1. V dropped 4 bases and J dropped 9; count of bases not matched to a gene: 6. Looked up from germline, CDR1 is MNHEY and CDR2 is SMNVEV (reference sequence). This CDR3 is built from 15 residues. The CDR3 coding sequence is TGTGCCAGCAGTTCTGGACAGGGGGGAACTTCACCCCTCCACTTT. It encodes CASSSGQGGTSPLHF.

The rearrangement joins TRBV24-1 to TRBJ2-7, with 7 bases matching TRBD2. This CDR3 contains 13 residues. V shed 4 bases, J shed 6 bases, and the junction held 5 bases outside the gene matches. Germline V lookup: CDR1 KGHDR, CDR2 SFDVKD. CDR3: CATSDPPSGEQYF. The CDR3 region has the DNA TGTGCCACCAGTGACCCGCCTAGCGGCGAGCAGTACTTC.

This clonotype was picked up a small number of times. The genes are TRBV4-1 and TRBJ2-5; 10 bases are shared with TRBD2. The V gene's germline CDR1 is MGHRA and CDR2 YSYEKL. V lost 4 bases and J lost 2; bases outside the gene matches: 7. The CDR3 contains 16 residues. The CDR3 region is CASSPWTSGRQETQYF. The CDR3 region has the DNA TGCGCCAGCAGCCCGTGGACTAGCGGAAGACAAGAGACCCAGTACTTC.

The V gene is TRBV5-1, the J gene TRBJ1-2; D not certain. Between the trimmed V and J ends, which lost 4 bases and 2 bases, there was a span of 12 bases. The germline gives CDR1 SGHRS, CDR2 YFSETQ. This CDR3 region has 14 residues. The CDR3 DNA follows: TGCGCCAGCAGCCCGCCGGTCGGCAACTATGGCTACACCTTC. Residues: CASSPPVGNYGYTF.

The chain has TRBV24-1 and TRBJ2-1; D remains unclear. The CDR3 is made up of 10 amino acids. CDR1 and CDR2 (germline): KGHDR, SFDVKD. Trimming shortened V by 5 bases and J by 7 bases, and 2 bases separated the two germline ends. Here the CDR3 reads CATSVNEQFF. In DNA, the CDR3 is TGTGCCACCAGTGTAAATGAGCAGTTCTTC.

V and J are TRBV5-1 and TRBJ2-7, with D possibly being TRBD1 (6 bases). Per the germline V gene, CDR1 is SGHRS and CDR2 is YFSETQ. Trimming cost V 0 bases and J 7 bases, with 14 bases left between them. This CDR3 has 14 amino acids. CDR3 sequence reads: CASSLVWGPEEQYF. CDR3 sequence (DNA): TGCGCCAGCAGCTTGGTCTGGGGGCCGGAGGAGCAGTACTTC. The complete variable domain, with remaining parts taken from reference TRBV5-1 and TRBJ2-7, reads KAGVTQTPRYLIKTRGQQVTLSCSPISGHRSVSWYQQTPGQGLQFLFEYFSETQRNKGNFPGRFSGRQFSNSRSEMNVSTLELGDSALYLCASSLVWGPEEQYFGPGTRLTVT.

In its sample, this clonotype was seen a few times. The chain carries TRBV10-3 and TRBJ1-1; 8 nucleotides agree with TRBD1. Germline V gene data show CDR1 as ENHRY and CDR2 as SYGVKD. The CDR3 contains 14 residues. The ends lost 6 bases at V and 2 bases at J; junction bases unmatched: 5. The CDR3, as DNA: TGTGCCATCAGCGAAACAGGGGGAAACACTGAAGCTTTCTTT. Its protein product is CAISETGGNTEAFF.

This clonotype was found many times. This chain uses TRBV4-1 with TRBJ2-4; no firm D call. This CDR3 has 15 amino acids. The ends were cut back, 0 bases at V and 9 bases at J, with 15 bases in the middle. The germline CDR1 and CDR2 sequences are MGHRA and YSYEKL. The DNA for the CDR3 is TGCGCCAGCAGCCAAGATTCGCAGAGGATGGCCATTCAGTACTTC. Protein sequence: CASSQDSQRMAIQYF.